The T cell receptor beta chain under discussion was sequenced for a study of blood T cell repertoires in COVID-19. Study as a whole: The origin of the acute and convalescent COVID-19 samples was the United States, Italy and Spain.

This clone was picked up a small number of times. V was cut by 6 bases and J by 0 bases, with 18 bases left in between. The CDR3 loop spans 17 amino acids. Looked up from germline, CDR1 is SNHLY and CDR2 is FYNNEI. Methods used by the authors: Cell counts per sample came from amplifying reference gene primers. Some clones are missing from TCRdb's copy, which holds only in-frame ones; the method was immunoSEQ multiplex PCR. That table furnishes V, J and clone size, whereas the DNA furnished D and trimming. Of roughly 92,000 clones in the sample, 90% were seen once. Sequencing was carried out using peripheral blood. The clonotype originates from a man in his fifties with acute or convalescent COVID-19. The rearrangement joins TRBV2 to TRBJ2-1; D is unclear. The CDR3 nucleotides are TGTGCCAGCAGCGCTCGACCAACTACGAGCTCCTACAATGAGCAGTTCTTC. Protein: CASSARPTTSSYNEQFF.